The T cell receptor beta chain under discussion was sequenced for a study of blood T cell repertoires in COVID-19. The CDR3 spans 15 residues. Germline assignment: CDR1 LGHDT and CDR2 YNNKEL (reference sequence). Trimming removed 2 bases from V and 8 bases from J, with 16 bases in between. The data were produced by immunoSEQ multiplex PCR, yet TCRdb's version contains in-frame clones alone and is incomplete. The data contain more than 95,000 clones, 81% of them singletons. This clone turned up a few times. The V call is TRBV3-1 (or the pseudogene TRBV3-2), the J call TRBJ2-4, with D perhaps TRBD2 (5 bases). Sequencing input: peripheral blood. The source is a man aged 25-45 years with COVID-19, enrolled during active disease. The CDR3 loop reads CASSQFIQAADIQYF. CDR3 nucleotides: TGTGCCAGCAGCCAATTCATACAAGCGGCCGACATTCAGTACTTC.